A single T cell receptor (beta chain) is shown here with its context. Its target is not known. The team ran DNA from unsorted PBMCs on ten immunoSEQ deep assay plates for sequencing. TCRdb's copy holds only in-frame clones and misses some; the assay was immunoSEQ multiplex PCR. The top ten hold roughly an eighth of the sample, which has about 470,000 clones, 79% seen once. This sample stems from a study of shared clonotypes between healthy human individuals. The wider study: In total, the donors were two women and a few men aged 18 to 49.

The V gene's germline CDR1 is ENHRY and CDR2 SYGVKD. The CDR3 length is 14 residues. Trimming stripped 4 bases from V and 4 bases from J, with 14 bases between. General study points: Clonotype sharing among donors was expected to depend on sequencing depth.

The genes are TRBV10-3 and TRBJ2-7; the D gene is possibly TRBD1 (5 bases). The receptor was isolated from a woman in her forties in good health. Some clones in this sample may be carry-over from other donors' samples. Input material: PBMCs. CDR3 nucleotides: TGTGCCATCAGTGGGGATGACAGAATTTACGAGCAGTACTTC. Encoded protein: CAISGDDRIYEQYF.